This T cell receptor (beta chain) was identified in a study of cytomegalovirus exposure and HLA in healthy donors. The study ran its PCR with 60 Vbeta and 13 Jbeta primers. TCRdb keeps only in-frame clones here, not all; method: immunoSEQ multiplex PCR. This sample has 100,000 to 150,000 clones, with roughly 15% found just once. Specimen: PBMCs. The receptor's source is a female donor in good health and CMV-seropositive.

The CDR3 protein is CASMRAVQETQYF. As DNA, the CDR3 is TGTGCCAGCATGAGGGCGGTCCAAGAGACCCAGTACTTC. The chain joins TRBV2 to TRBJ2-5, with TRBD2 as a possible D gene (5 bases). The germline V and J ends were trimmed by 7 bases and 1 base, with 10 bases remaining between them. Germline V gives CDR1 SNHLY, CDR2 FYNNEI. The CDR3 spans 13 residues.